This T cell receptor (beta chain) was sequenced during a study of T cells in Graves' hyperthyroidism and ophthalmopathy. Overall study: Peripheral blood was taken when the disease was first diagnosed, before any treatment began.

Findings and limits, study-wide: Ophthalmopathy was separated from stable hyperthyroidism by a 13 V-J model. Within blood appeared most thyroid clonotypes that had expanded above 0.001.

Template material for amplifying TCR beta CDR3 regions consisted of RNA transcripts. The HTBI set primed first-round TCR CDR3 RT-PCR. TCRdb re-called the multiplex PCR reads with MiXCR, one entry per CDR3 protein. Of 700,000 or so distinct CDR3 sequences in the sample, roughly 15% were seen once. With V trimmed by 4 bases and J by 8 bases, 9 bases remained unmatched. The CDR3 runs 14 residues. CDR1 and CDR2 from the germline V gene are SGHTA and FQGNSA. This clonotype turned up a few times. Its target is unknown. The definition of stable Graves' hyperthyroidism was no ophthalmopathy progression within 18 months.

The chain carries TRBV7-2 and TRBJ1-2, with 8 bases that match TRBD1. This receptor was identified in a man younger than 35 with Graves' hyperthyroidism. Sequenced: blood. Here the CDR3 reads CASSSDRGGKGYTF. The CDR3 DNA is TGTGCCAGCAGCTCCGACAGGGGAGGGAAAGGCTACACCTTC.